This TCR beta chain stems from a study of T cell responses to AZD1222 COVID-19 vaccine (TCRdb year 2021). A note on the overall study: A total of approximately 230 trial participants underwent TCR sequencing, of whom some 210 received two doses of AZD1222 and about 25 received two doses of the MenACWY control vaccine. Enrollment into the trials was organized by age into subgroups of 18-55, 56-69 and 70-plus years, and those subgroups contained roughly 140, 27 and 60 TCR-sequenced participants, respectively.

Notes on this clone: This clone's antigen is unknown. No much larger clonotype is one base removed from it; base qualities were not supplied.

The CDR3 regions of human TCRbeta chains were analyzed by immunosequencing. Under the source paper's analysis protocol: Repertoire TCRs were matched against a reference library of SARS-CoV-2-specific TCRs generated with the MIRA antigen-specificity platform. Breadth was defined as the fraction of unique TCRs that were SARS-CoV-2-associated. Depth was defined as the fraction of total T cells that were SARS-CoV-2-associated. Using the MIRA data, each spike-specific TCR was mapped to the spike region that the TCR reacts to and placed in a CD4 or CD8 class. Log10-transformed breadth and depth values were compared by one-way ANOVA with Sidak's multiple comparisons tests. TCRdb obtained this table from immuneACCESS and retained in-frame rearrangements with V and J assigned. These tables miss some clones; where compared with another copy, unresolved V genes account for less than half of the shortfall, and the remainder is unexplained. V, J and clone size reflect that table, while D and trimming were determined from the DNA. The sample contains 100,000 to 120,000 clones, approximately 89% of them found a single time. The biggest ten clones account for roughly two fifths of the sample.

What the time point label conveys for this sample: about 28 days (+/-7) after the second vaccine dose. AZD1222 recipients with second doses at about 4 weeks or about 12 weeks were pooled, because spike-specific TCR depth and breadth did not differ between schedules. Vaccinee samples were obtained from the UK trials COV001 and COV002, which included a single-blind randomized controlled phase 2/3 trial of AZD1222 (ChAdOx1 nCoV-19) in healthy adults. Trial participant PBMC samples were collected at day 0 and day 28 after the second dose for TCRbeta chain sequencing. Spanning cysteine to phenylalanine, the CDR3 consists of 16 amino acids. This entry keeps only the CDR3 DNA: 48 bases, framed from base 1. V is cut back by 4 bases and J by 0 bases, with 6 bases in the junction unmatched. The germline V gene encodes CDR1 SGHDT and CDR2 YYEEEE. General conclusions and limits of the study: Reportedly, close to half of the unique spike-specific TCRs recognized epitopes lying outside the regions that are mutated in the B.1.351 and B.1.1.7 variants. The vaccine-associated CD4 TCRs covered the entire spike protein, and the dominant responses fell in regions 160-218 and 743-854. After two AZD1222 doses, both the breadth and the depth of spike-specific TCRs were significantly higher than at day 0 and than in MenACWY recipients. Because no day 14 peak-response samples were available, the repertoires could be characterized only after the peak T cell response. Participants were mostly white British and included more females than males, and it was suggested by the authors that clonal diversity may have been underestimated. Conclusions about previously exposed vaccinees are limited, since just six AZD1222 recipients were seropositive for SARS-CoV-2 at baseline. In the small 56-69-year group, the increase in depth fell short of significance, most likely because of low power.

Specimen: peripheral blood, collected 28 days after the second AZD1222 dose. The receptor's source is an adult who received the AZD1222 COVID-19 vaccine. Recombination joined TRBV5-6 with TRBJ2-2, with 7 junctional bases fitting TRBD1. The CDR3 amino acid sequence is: CASSHRGQSNTGELFF. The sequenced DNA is TGTGCCAGCAGCCATCGGGGACAGTCGAACACCGGGGAGCTGTTTTTT. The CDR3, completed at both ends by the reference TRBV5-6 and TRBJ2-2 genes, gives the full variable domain DAGVTQSPTHLIKTRGQQVTLRCSPKSGHDTVSWYQQALGQGPQFIFQYYEEEERQRGNFPDRFSGHQFPNYSSELNVNALLLGDSALYLCASSHRGQSNTGELFFGEGSRLTVL.